This T cell receptor (beta chain) is from a study of T cell repertoires in cytomegalovirus infection. About the study: Recently described HLA-C-restricted plus well-studied HLA-B-restricted CMV epitopes were used. Public TCR beta signatures provided an indication of both CMV infection and a matching HLA type.

Overall study findings and caveats: Ex vivo responses were dominated by HLA-C-restricted CMV-specific TCR beta clonotypes.

In the case of this clonotype: As yet, its antigen is unknown.

TCRdb fed the reads into MiXCR, producing one record per CDR3 protein. The sample records about 280,000 distinct CDR3 sequences, 20% to 25% being singletons. The CDR3 totals 15 residues. The germline CDR1 and CDR2 sequences are SGHNT and YYREEE (reference sequence). The V and J ends lost 0 bases and 4 bases respectively, with 11 bases between them. Sequenced material: cultured PBMCs, taken from culture after CMV antigen stimulation. This receptor was taken from a human donor in good health (CMV status not recorded). Some clones in this sample may be carry-over from other donors' samples. The chain recombines TRBV5-4 with TRBJ2-1, with a weak D call TRBD2 (6 bases). The CDR3 DNA is TGTGCCAGCAGCTTGGACCTAGCGCTGTACAATGAGCAGTTCTTC. Its protein product is CASSLDLALYNEQFF.